This entry concerns a single T cell receptor (beta chain). The data are from a study of blood T cell repertoires in COVID-19. The CDR3 loop spans 16 amino acids. Germline V lookup: CDR1 MNHNY, CDR2 SVGAGI (reference sequence). Trimming at V came to 6 bases and at J to 5 bases, leaving 11 bases not matched to a gene. The data were produced by immunoSEQ multiplex PCR, yet TCRdb's version contains in-frame clones alone and is incomplete. Among around 100,000 clones, 85% to 90% were seen once, and the ten largest hold 5%. The receptor's source is a human donor in a cohort sampled during active COVID-19. The sequencing sample was made of peripheral blood. This chain links TRBV6-6 with TRBJ1-5, with 9 bases fitting TRBD1. CDR3 loop: CASRRASGQGYQPQHF. Written as DNA, the CDR3 is TGTGCCAGCAGACGTGCCTCGGGACAGGGATATCAGCCCCAGCATTTT.